This section outlines one TCR beta chain sequence together with its context. Its antigen is not identified. CDR3 length equals 14 residues. From germline, CDR1 is SGHRS and CDR2 YFSETQ. V was clipped by 4 bases and J by 1 base; unmatched bases: 4. The record originates from a study of T-cell memory formation after mild COVID-19. Study details: The two donors had largely donor-specific TCR clusters. Study-level results: Later expanders leaned toward CD4+, whereas clones contracting from day 15 to 85 were balanced CD4/CD8. The study found contracting CD4+ clones mainly in CM and EM and contracting CD8+ clones in EMRA.

cDNA libraries for TCR alpha and TCR beta, carrying sample barcodes and UMIs, came from 5'RACE with constant-segment primers. MiXCR, run by TCRdb on the 5' RACE reads, gives a single entry per CDR3 protein. Of roughly 130,000 distinct CDR3 sequences in the sample, about 6% are singletons; the top ten hold 2% to 2.5%. The origin of this receptor is an adult woman who had mild COVID-19 (a few samples of this study predate the infection). Cell type and time point are not known. Sequences were obtained from PBMCs or a T cell subset sorted from them (not recorded which). The rearrangement uses TRBV5-1 and TRBJ1-1, with 7 bases fitting TRBD1. CDR3 protein: CASSHGQANTEAFF. Here the CDR3 DNA reads TGCGCCAGCAGCCATGGACAGGCGAACACTGAAGCTTTCTTT.